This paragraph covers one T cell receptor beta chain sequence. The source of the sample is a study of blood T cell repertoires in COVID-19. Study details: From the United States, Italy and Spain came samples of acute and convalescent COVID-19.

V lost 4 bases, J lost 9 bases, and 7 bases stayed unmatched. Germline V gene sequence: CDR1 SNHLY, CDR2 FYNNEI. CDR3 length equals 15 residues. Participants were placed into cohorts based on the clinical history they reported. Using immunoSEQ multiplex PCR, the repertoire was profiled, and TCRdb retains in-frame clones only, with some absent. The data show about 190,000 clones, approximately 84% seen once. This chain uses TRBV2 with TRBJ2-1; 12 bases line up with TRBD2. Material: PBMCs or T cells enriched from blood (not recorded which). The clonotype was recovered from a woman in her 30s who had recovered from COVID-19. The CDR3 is CASSGSSGGAGEQFF. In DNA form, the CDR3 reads TGTGCCAGCAGTGGCTCTAGCGGGGGGGCCGGTGAGCAGTTCTTC.